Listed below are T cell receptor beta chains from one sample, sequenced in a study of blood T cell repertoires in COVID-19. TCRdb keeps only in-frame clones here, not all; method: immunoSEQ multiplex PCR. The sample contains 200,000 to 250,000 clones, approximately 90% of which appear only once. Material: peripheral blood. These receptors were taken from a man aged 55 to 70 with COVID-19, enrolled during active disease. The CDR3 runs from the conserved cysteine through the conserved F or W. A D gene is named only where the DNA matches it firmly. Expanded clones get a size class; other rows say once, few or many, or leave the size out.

CASSFPGLEKLFF	TGTGCCAGCAGTTTCCCAGGGCTAGAAAAACTGTTTTTT	13	TRBV28	TRBJ1-4	NA	NA
CASSYSGYQETQYF	TGTGCCAGCAGTTACTCGGGCTACCAAGAGACCCAGTACTTC	14	TRBV6-5	TRBJ2-5	NA	NA
CASSLGHQSGYTF	TGTGCCAGCAGCCTGGGACACCAGAGTGGCTACACCTTC	13	TRBV6-5	TRBJ1-2	NA	NA
CASTLRGGRTKNIQYF	TGTGCCAGCACCTTAAGGGGGGGTAGGACCAAAAACATTCAGTACTTC	16	TRBV6-6	TRBJ2-4	once	NA
CASSEGGAGGSYEQYF	TGTGCCAGTAGTGAGGGGGGGGCCGGTGGGTCCTACGAGCAGTACTTC	16	TRBV19	TRBJ2-7	once	NA
CASSPGQGETQYF	TGTGCCAGCTCACCAGGCCAGGGAGAGACCCAGTACTTC	13	TRBV18	TRBJ2-5	NA	NA
CASSSVGAEQFF	TGTGCCAGCAGCTCAGTGGGGGCTGAGCAGTTCTTC	12	TRBV7-9	TRBJ2-1	few	NA
CATSQGYNQPQHF	TGTGCCACCAGCCAGGGGTACAATCAGCCCCAGCATTTT	13	TRBV15	TRBJ1-5	NA	NA
CASSSRGGTDTQYF	TGTGCCAGCAGCTCGCGGGGGGGGACAGATACGCAGTATTTT	14	TRBV11-3	TRBJ2-3	NA	TRBD2
CASSQMAQNNEQFF	TGTGCCAGCAGCCAAATGGCACAGAACAATGAGCAGTTCTTC	14	TRBV3-1/TRBV3-2	TRBJ2-1	NA	NA
CASRPTGTGIEKLFF	TGTGCCAGTAGACCGACCGGGACAGGGATCGAAAAACTGTTTTTT	15	TRBV19	TRBJ1-4	NA	TRBD1
CAWNPKGFLGNEQFF	TGTGCCTGGAACCCAAAGGGGTTCCTAGGGAATGAGCAGTTCTTC	15	TRBV30	TRBJ2-1	NA	NA
CASSERGYGGNTIYF	TGTGCCAGCAGTGAAAGAGGATATGGTGGAAACACCATATATTTT	15	TRBV2	TRBJ1-3	NA	NA
CASSPTGTGGRETQYF	TGTGCCAGCAGCCCGACCGGGACAGGGGGAAGAGAGACCCAGTACTTC	16	TRBV7-3	TRBJ2-5	NA	TRBD1
CASSLPGQGSNGYTF	TGTGCCAGCTCACTACCGGGACAGGGATCGAATGGCTACACCTTC	15	TRBV18	TRBJ1-2	NA	TRBD1
CASSSSGRAQHF	TGTGCCTCCTCAAGCTCCGGGAGAGCCCAGCATTTT	12	TRBV7-9	TRBJ1-5	NA	NA
CSASSTGQGRLFF	TGCAGTGCTAGTTCGACGGGACAGGGTCGACTGTTTTTT	13	TRBV20-1	TRBJ1-4	NA	TRBD1
CASSQVPGGLTDTQYF	TGCGCCAGCAGCCAAGTTCCCGGCGGGCTCACAGATACGCAGTATTTT	16	TRBV4-1	TRBJ2-3	NA	NA
CASSSPGMNTEAFF	TGTGCCAGCAGCTCCCCAGGGATGAACACTGAAGCTTTCTTT	14	TRBV6-5	TRBJ1-1	NA	NA
CASSFRASGANVLTF	TGTGCCAGCAGCTTCAGGGCTTCTGGGGCCAACGTCCTGACTTTC	15	TRBV7-9	TRBJ2-6	NA	NA
CASQRTGRATNEKLFF	TGTGCCAGCCAAAGGACAGGGCGAGCAACTAATGAAAAACTGTTTTTT	16	TRBV18	TRBJ1-4	NA	TRBD1
CASSLGGSTNEKLFF	TGTGCCAGCAGCTTAGGGGGCTCAACTAATGAAAAACTGTTTTTT	15	TRBV7-2	TRBJ1-4	NA	NA
CASSFISGNTIYF	TGTGCCAGCAGCTTTATATCTGGAAACACCATATATTTT	13	TRBV7-8	TRBJ1-3	NA	NA
CATRGGTGYGYTF	TGTGCCACAAGAGGGGGGACAGGCTATGGCTACACCTTC	13	TRBV28	TRBJ1-2	NA	TRBD1
CSASSASVVSYNEQFF	TGCAGTGCTAGTTCCGCGAGCGTTGTGTCCTACAATGAGCAGTTCTTC	16	TRBV20-1	TRBJ2-1	once	NA